Here is one T cell receptor beta chain with its context. Antigen specificity is unknown. Libraries were prepared by immunoSEQ multiplex PCR; TCRdb keeps only in-frame clonotypes and omits some of them. The sample comprises over 40,000 clones, nearly 97% of which are singletons, and 3% to 4.5% rests with the top ten. Per the germline V gene, CDR1 is SGHVS and CDR2 is FNYEAQ. The CDR3 spans 16 residues. The V gene end was trimmed by 5 bases and the J gene end by 3 bases; junction bases not matched to a gene: 5. This entry is derived from a study of T cells in tuberculosis. Regarding the study as a whole: Active tuberculosis TCR-alpha repertoires lay closer to GMM-specific TCRs than IGRA-negative controls, suggesting clonal expansion. Samples were chosen by availability of cryopreserved specimens.

The specimen was PBMCs. The rearrangement joins TRBV7-6 to TRBJ2-7; 15 nucleotides align to TRBD2. The TCR originated in a donor between 10 and 35 years old with latent tuberculosis or without tuberculosis infection. The CDR3 here is CASSPGTSGGSYEQYF. The CDR3 nucleotides are TGTGCCAGCAGCCCTGGGACTAGCGGGGGGAGCTACGAGCAGTACTTC.